The next 21 T cell receptor beta chains were all read from a single sample in a study of blood T cells in healthy people across ages (dated by TCRdb to the mid-2010s). The library was generated by 5' RACE. Sequencing was performed on an Illumina HiSeq 2500. A second 7 to 11 cycle PCR used a sample-barcoded 5' primer and a J-beta primer mix. TCRdb passed the public sequencing reads through fastp at Q25 and MiXCR, retaining productive beta sequences. Entries are consolidated by CDR3 protein sequence, retaining the most common genes and DNA. The sample includes about 970,000 distinct CDR3 sequences, with around 54% observed a single time. The biggest ten clones account for over 20% of the sample. Sequenced input: blood. These receptors came from a woman aged 60-70 years in good health.

The V call is TRBV4-2, the J call TRBJ2-7, with 12 nucleotides matching TRBD2. CDR3 size: 15 residues. Trimming removed 4 bases from V and 3 bases from J; junction bases left unmatched: 4. The germline V gene encodes CDR1 LGHNA and CDR2 YNFKEQ. The CDR3 coding sequence is TGTGCCAGCAGCCGTGGACTAGCGGGAATCTACGAGCAGTACTTC. Protein sequence: CASSRGLAGIYEQYF.

The chain carries TRBV4-1 and TRBJ2-7; D not certain. This CDR3 region has 15 residues. Germline V lookup: CDR1 MGHRA, CDR2 YSYEKL. The V end was cut by 0 bases, the J end by 3 bases, with 12 bases between. The DNA of the CDR3 is TGCGCCAGCAGCCAAGAATCCGGGCCATACTACGAGCAGTACTTC. This sequence encodes CASSQESGPYYEQYF.

The chain uses TRBV28 and TRBJ2-7; TRBD2 matches 8 bases. V trimming: 10 bases; J trimming: 0 bases; junction bases outside the gene matches: 8. The germline V gene has CDR1 MDHEN and CDR2 SYDVKM. The CDR3 loop spans 14 amino acids. This CDR3 reads CATKTSVSSYEQYF. Here the CDR3 DNA reads TGTGCCACCAAGACTAGCGTAAGCTCCTACGAGCAGTACTTC.

This clonotype was detected ten times or more. V is TRBV12-3 or TRBV12-4 and J is TRBJ2-4; a weak D match, TRBD1 (6 bases). Deletions cut 3 bases from V and 6 bases from J, with 21 bases between. This CDR3 contains 17 residues. CDR3 protein: CASSFLGAGQRGNIQYF. CDR3 in DNA: TGTGCCAGCAGTTTCTTGGGTGCAGGACAGAGGGGAAACATTCAGTACTTC.

This chain connects TRBV28 to TRBJ2-1; 7 bases line up with TRBD2. This CDR3 contains 14 residues. V dropped 11 bases and J dropped 4; count of bases not matched to a gene: 11. Germline-derived CDR1 and CDR2 are MDHEN and SYDVKM. CDR3: CAAHAGVRYNEQFF. CDR3 nucleotides: TGTGCCGCCCACGCGGGAGTTAGGTACAATGAGCAGTTCTTC.

Only one count was recorded for this clonotype. The rearrangement links TRBV15 to TRBJ2-3, with a weak D call TRBD2 (7 bases). Germline CDR1 LNHNV, CDR2 YYDKDF (reference sequence). The CDR3 loop spans 17 amino acids. Trimming cost V 5 bases and J 4 bases, with 22 bases left between them. The CDR3 here is CATSERTGGGTSDTQYF. The DNA of the CDR3 is TGTGCCACCAGCGAGAGAACGGGAGGAGGGACATCAGATACGCAGTATTTT.

This clonotype was observed at least ten times. V gene TRBV7-3 combines with J gene TRBJ2-7, with a possible D match to TRBD2 (6 bases). Trimming cost V 3 bases and J 0 bases, with 12 bases left between them. The CDR3 covers 15 residues. Germline V lookup: CDR1 SGHTA, CDR2 FQGTGA. CDR3 sequence: CASSLSAGISYEQYF. Written as DNA, the CDR3 is TGTGCCAGCAGCTTGTCAGCGGGCATCTCCTACGAGCAGTACTTC.

The V call is TRBV5-1, the J call TRBJ1-5; D gene ambiguous. The CDR3 loop spans 15 amino acids. V shed 0 bases and J shed 0 bases, with 7 bases lying between them. Germline values: CDR1 SGHRS, CDR2 YFSETQ. The CDR3 loop reads CASSLVGTSNQPQHF. The CDR3 DNA sequence: TGCGCCAGCAGCTTGGTGGGTACTAGCAATCAGCCCCAGCATTTT.

This clonotype was seen only a few times. The rearrangement joins TRBV6-2 or TRBV6-3 to TRBJ1-5; possible D gene TRBD1, 6 bases. The CDR3 loop spans 12 amino acids. Germline V gene sequence: CDR1 MNHEY, CDR2 SVGEGT. V was cut by 5 bases and J by 7 bases, with 9 bases left in between. In DNA, the CDR3 is TGTGCCAGCAGTACCGGACAGCAGCCCCAGCATTTT. It encodes CASSTGQQPQHF.

The V gene is TRBV29-1, the J gene TRBJ2-3; 9 nucleotides match TRBD1. This CDR3 region has 16 residues. V was clipped by 0 bases and J by 5 bases; unmatched bases: 9. Germline loops: CDR1 SQVTM, CDR2 ANQGSEA. In DNA, the CDR3 is TGCAGCGTTGAAGATCGTGGGGACAGGGTGGAAGATACGCAGTATTTT. It is translated as CSVEDRGDRVEDTQYF.

This chain uses TRBV27 with TRBJ2-7, with D perhaps matching TRBD1 (6 bases). Trimming stripped 6 bases from V and 0 bases from J, with 9 bases between. The CDR3 consists of 13 residues. Looked up from germline, CDR1 is MNHEY and CDR2 is SMNVEV (reference sequence). CDR3 sequence (DNA): TGTGCCAGCAGGAGACAGGACTCCTACGAGCAGTACTTC. It translates to CASRRQDSYEQYF.

This rearrangement joins TRBV6-2 or TRBV6-3 to TRBJ2-3, with TRBD2 matching 7 bases. CDR1 is MNHEY, CDR2 SVGEGT, per germline. The length of the CDR3 is 14 residues. The V segment lost 7 bases and the J segment 1 base; nucleotides outside the gene matches: 5. The CDR3 sequence is CASKRGGRTDTQYF. The CDR3 DNA is TGTGCCAGCAAGCGCGGGGGACGCACAGATACGCAGTATTTT.

The V and J genes are TRBV5-1 and TRBJ2-3; D not resolved. The CDR3 runs to 12 residues. In germline, CDR1 is SGHRS, CDR2 YFSETQ. V gave up 4 bases and J gave up 5 bases, with 8 bases separating them. CDR3 DNA: TGCGCCAGCAGCGAAAAGAAAGATACGCAGTATTTT. Translating it yields CASSEKKDTQYF.

This clonotype was recorded at least ten times. The gene calls are TRBV20-1 and TRBJ2-1; 8 positions agree with TRBD2. V shed 5 bases and J 5 bases; nucleotides not matched to a gene: 14. The CDR3 is made up of 16 amino acids. CDR1 and CDR2 (germline): DFQATT, SNEGSKA (reference sequence). The DNA for the CDR3 is TGCAGTGCTCCCATGCCCCTAGCGGGTGGCAACAATGAGCAGTTCTTC. It specifies CSAPMPLAGGNNEQFF.

This clonotype is a singleton in its sample. The rearrangement links TRBV20-1 to TRBJ2-7, with TRBD2 as a possible D gene (5 bases). Trimming removed 5 bases from V and 0 bases from J, with 14 bases in between. The CDR3 spans 14 residues. Germline V gene data show CDR1 as DFQATT and CDR2 as SNEGSKA (reference sequence). The CDR3 spells CSALRLAASYEQYF. The CDR3 coding sequence is TGCAGTGCTCTAAGGCTAGCCGCCTCCTACGAGCAGTACTTC.

V gene TRBV6-1 combines with J gene TRBJ1-1; D not certain. V was cut by 3 bases and J by 7 bases, with 12 bases left in between. The germline V gene encodes CDR1 MNHNS and CDR2 SASEGT. The CDR3 has 13 residues. This CDR3 is CASSDTASNEAFF. CDR3 sequence (DNA): TGTGCCAGCAGTGACACGGCGTCGAATGAAGCTTTCTTT.

The chain recombines TRBV6-5 with TRBJ2-3, with 9 bases fitting TRBD2. V shed 2 bases and J 5 bases; nucleotides not matched to a gene: 14. The length of the CDR3 is 18 residues. Germline CDR1 MNHEY, CDR2 SVGAGI. The CDR3 DNA reads as TGTGCCAGCAGTTACACCTCCAGGGGCGGGAGGGCCATAGATACGCAGTATTTT. Residues: CASSYTSRGGRAIDTQYF.

This clonotype has only a few counts. This chain uses TRBV5-1 with TRBJ2-4; 13 nucleotides match TRBD2. The V gene end was trimmed by 4 bases and the J gene end by 8 bases; junction bases not matched to a gene: 6. The CDR3 is made up of 15 amino acids. CDR1 is SGHRS and CDR2 is YFSETQ in the germline V gene. CDR3 protein: CASSPGLAGVYIQYF. The CDR3 region has the DNA TGCGCCAGCAGCCCCGGACTAGCGGGAGTATACATTCAGTACTTC.

This clonotype has a handful of counts. This sequence joins TRBV4-2 and TRBJ2-7; 10 bases fit TRBD2. Germline V lookup: CDR1 LGHNA, CDR2 YNFKEQ. CDR3 length: 15 residues. Trimming at V came to 1 base and at J to 5 bases, leaving 5 bases not matched to a gene. For the CDR3, the DNA is TGTGCCAGCAGCCAAGTTCGGCTAGCGGGAGACGAGCAGTACTTC. Translated, it gives CASSQVRLAGDEQYF.

Note on this clonotype: One junction end does not reproduce the germline sequence, and a read error may be involved. The J gene is TRBJ1-2, the V gene TRBV28, with a tentative D call TRBD1 (6 bases). Germline V CDR1 and CDR2: MDHEN, SYDVKM. This CDR3 spans 16 amino acids. CDR3 DNA sequence: TGTGCCTGCAGTTTAGGGGGGGCAGGACTTAACTATGGCTACACCTTC. This translates into CACSLGGAGLNYGYTF.

The chain employs TRBV28 and TRBJ1-5, with 8 bases lining up with TRBD1. The CDR3 has 14 residues. Losses at the gene ends were 3 bases for V and 9 bases for J; bases not matched to a gene: 7. From germline, CDR1 is MDHEN and CDR2 SYDVKM. The DNA for the CDR3 is TGTGCCAGCAGTTTCCGCAGGGGGCTTCGGCCCCAGCATTTT. This codes for CASSFRRGLRPQHF.